These 21 T cell receptor beta chains share one sample of origin, sequenced in a study of blood T cell repertoires in COVID-19. TCRdb keeps only in-frame clones here, not all; method: immunoSEQ multiplex PCR. The sample contains fewer than 250,000 clones, roughly 82% of which appear only once. The source material was peripheral blood. These receptors originate from a woman aged 40 to 50 with acute or convalescent COVID-19.

V and J are TRBV6-2 or TRBV6-3 and TRBJ2-4; 10 bases fit TRBD2. Germline V gene lookup returns CDR1 MNHEY and CDR2 SVGEGT. The CDR3 totals 17 residues. Trimming cost V 3 bases and J 4 bases; bases outside gene matches: 9. CDR3 sequence (DNA): TGTGCCAGCAGTTATGACCCTAGCGGGAGATCTAAAAACATTCAGTACTTC. Encoded protein: CASSYDPSGRSKNIQYF.

The gene calls are TRBV6-2 or TRBV6-3 and TRBJ2-2; D is undetermined. Germline values: CDR1 MNHEY, CDR2 SVGEGT. The CDR3 runs to 13 residues. Trimming cost V 2 bases and J 5 bases, with 6 bases left between them. The CDR3 DNA reads TGTGCCAGCAGTTACCTTCGTACCGGGGAGCTGTTTTTT. It codes for CASSYLRTGELFF.

The chain couples TRBV2 to TRBJ1-2, with D tentatively TRBD1 (6 bases). The CDR3 is 17 residues long. Per the germline V gene, CDR1 is SNHLY and CDR2 is FYNNEI. Trimming removed 7 bases from V and 2 bases from J, with 23 bases in between. The CDR3 is CASKTGQRLLPNYGYTF. The CDR3, as DNA: TGTGCCAGCAAGACAGGACAGAGACTTTTGCCGAACTATGGCTACACCTTC.

This chain uses TRBV9 with TRBJ2-3; 8 bases align to TRBD2. This CDR3 contains 15 residues. Losses at the gene ends were 4 bases for V and 5 bases for J; bases not matched to a gene: 9. Germline-derived CDR1 and CDR2 are SGDLS and YYNGEE. The CDR3 DNA follows: TGTGCCAGCAGCTTTCACGGGGGGGCTGAAGATACGCAGTATTTT. Its translation: CASSFHGGAEDTQYF.

The rearrangement uses TRBV5-1 and TRBJ2-3; 7 bases map to TRBD2. Germline CDR1 reads SGHRS; CDR2 reads YFSETQ. Trimming cost V 0 bases and J 2 bases; bases outside gene matches: 6. This CDR3 comprises 16 residues. The CDR3, as DNA: TGCGCCAGCAGCTTGGGAAGCGGGGCGAACACAGATACGCAGTATTTT. Residues: CASSLGSGANTDTQYF.

This clone was found once. J is TRBJ2-7 and V is TRBV5-1, with 10 bases that match TRBD2. Germline V gene lookup returns CDR1 SGHRS and CDR2 YFSETQ. Trimming took 0 bases from V and 1 from J; bases not matched to a gene: 10. The CDR3 is made up of 18 amino acids. CDR3 DNA sequence: TGCGCCAGCAGCTTGGCCCTAGCGGGAGCTTACGGGTCCTACGAGCAGTACTTC. Its protein product is CASSLALAGAYGSYEQYF.

In this sample, this clone turned up a few times. The gene calls are TRBV7-9 and TRBJ1-2; D gene unclear. The V end lost 0 bases, the J end lost 4 bases, and 21 bases lay between the germline ends. The CDR3 covers 18 residues. Germline V CDR1 and CDR2: SEHNR, FQNEAQ (reference sequence). The CDR3 DNA is TGTGCCAGCAGCTTAGCAAGGAGCAGCAGAAAGACGGGCTATGGCTACACCTTC. Residues: CASSLARSSRKTGYGYTF.

In this sample, this clone turned up a few times. The chain joins TRBV7-2 to TRBJ2-1, with a possible D match to TRBD1 (6 bases). The CDR3 totals 13 residues. V lost 5 bases and J 9 bases, leaving 14 bases between the germline ends. The germline CDR1 and CDR2 sequences are SGHTA and FQGNSA. DNA of the CDR3: TGTGCCAGCAGCAATTACAGGGCCGGTGAGCAGTTCTTC. It is translated as CASSNYRAGEQFF.

This clone turned up a few times. The chain employs TRBV4-3 and TRBJ1-1; 8 positions match TRBD1. This CDR3 has 17 residues. Germline V gene lookup returns CDR1 LGHNA and CDR2 YSLEER. After removal of 2 bases from V and 4 bases from J, the junction contained 12 bases not matched to a gene. The chain's CDR3 is CASSQKSTGVVGTEAFF. The CDR3 coding sequence is TGCGCCAGCAGCCAAAAGTCGACAGGGGTGGTGGGCACTGAAGCTTTCTTT.

J is TRBJ2-3 and V is TRBV7-2, with D perhaps matching TRBD1 (5 bases). CDR1 is SGHTA, CDR2 FQGNSA, per germline. CDR3 length: 15 residues. V was pared by 4 bases and J by 3 bases, with 14 bases between. The CDR3 DNA is TGTGCCAGCAGCTATCAGACAAGGGGAACAGATACGCAGTATTTT. Translation gives CASSYQTRGTDTQYF.

The chain joins TRBV19 to TRBJ1-5; 7 bases agree with TRBD1. Germline CDR1 LNHDA, CDR2 SQIVND (reference sequence). This CDR3 region has 16 residues. The V and J ends lost 5 bases and 4 bases, in that order; junction bases with no gene match: 11. The CDR3 loop is CASSPEVPGGNQPQHF. In DNA form, the CDR3 reads TGTGCCAGTAGTCCGGAAGTTCCAGGGGGGAATCAGCCCCAGCATTTT.

The chain recombines TRBV7-9 with TRBJ1-2; maybe TRBD1 (5 bases). The length of the CDR3 is 16 residues. The V end lost 5 bases, the J end lost 2 bases, and 18 bases lay between the germline ends. Germline values: CDR1 SEHNR, CDR2 FQNEAQ (reference sequence). CDR3 DNA sequence: TGTGCCAGCAGCCTACTCAGGGATATCCCCAACTATGGCTACACCTTC. Translation gives CASSLLRDIPNYGYTF.

This chain uses TRBV2 with TRBJ2-7; 9 nucleotides line up with TRBD2. The ends lost 7 bases at V and 5 bases at J; junction bases unmatched: 12. The CDR3 runs to 15 residues. CDR1 SNHLY and CDR2 FYNNEI come from the germline V gene. CDR3: CASKGPLAGSNEQYF. The CDR3 region has the DNA TGTGCCAGCAAAGGCCCTCTAGCGGGGTCAAACGAGCAGTACTTC.

The chain links TRBV7-9 to TRBJ2-1; 8 bases align to TRBD1. This CDR3 region has 17 residues. Losses at the gene ends were 5 bases for V and 6 bases for J; bases not matched to a gene: 15. Germline CDR1 reads SEHNR; CDR2 reads FQNEAQ (reference sequence). The CDR3 DNA follows: TGTGCCAGCAGCCGGTCCCCGGACAGGGATATTCTCAATGAGCAGTTCTTC. This translates into CASSRSPDRDILNEQFF.

The chain carries TRBV6-1 and TRBJ1-5; 7 nucleotides line up with TRBD1. With 4 bases clipped from V and 6 bases from J, the junction kept 12 bases outside the gene matches. CDR1 and CDR2 (germline): MNHNS, SASEGT. CDR3 length equals 16 residues. CDR3 bases: TGTGCCAGCAGTGCCCCCTCGAGGGGGCCTAGTCAGCCCCAGCATTTT. This translates into CASSAPSRGPSQPQHF.

The chain employs TRBV7-7 and TRBJ2-5, with 9 bases identical to TRBD1. Per the germline V gene, CDR1 is SSHAT and CDR2 is FNYEAQ (reference sequence). The CDR3 is 14 amino acids. Trimming at V came to 3 bases and at J to 5 bases, leaving 4 bases not matched to a gene. CDR3 residues: CASSLDRGGETQYF. The CDR3 DNA is TGTGCCAGCAGCTTGGACAGGGGCGGGGAGACCCAGTACTTC.

This chain connects TRBV5-6 to TRBJ2-2; 9 bases match TRBD2. The junction had 1 base not matched to a gene; V was cut back by 0 bases and J by 1 base. The CDR3 sequence is 16 residues long. CDR1 SGHDT and CDR2 YYEEEE come from the germline V gene. For the CDR3, the DNA is TGTGCCAGCAGCTTGGATAGCGGGGGGAACACCGGGGAGCTGTTTTTT. This gives the protein CASSLDSGGNTGELFF.

CDR3 sequence reads: CASSLQGITDTQYF. For the CDR3, the DNA is TGTGCCAGTAGCCTACAGGGGATCACAGATACGCAGTATTTT. V is TRBV19 and J is TRBJ2-3, with 7 bases that match TRBD1. Losses at the gene ends were 6 bases for V and 2 bases for J; bases not matched to a gene: 5. The CDR3 length is 14 residues. Germline CDR1 LNHDA, CDR2 SQIVND (reference sequence).

V usage is TRBV6-5 and J usage is TRBJ2-5; 7 nucleotides match TRBD2. The CDR3 runs to 15 residues. V lost 7 bases, J lost 5 bases, and 13 bases stayed unmatched. The germline gives CDR1 MNHEY, CDR2 SVGAGI. The CDR3 loop is CASTRGTGGRETQYF. CDR3 nucleotides: TGTGCCAGCACACGGGGCACGGGAGGTCGGGAGACCCAGTACTTC.

The genes are TRBV6-5 and TRBJ1-5; tentatively, D is TRBD1 (6 bases). Germline loops: CDR1 MNHEY, CDR2 SVGAGI. V was pared by 7 bases and J by 0 bases, with 7 bases between. The CDR3 is 13 amino acids. The chain's CDR3 is CASTDSSNQPQHF. The CDR3, as DNA: TGTGCCAGCACGGACAGTAGCAATCAGCCCCAGCATTTT.

V is TRBV1 and J is TRBJ1-1; TRBD1, the D gene given by the table, was not confirmed from the DNA. TRBV1 is an annotated pseudogene. The CDR3 runs 17 residues. The CDR3 nucleotides read TGCACCAGCAGCCAGGCCGATGGGGGCCGAAGGAACACTGAAGCTTTCTTT. It encodes CTSSQADGGRRNTEAFF.